A selection of T cell receptor beta chains follows, all from one sample in a study of T cells in localized non-small cell lung cancer. Sequencing used immunoSEQ multiplex PCR; TCRdb keeps in-frame clones, though not all of them. In the table there are under 55,000 clones, less than 85% of which are singletons. The sequences come from PBMCs, collected before any cancer treatment. These receptor sequences come from a woman between 35 and 70 years old with stage II lung adenocarcinoma. Each CDR3 is given with its conserved first and last residue. A D gene is named only where the DNA matches it firmly. Part of the rows lack a size; the others show once, few, many or a class for expanded clones.

clone_size	cdr3_length	v_call	d_call	j_call	cdr3_aa	cdr3_nt
few	14	TRBV4-3	TRBD1	TRBJ1-2	CASSQDRGIYGYTF	TGCGCCAGCAGCCAAGACAGGGGGATCTATGGCTACACCTTC
-	16	TRBV5-6	TRBD2	TRBJ2-1	CASSRSAGGSYNEQFF	TGTGCCAGCAGCCGATCAGCGGGGGGATCCTACAATGAGCAGTTCTTC
-	13	TRBV5-1	-	TRBJ2-3	CASTTGLTDTQYF	TGCGCCAGCACGACGGGCCTCACAGATACGCAGTATTTT
once	13	TRBV28	TRBD1	TRBJ1-4	CASKTGKTEKLFF	TGTGCCAGCAAGACAGGGAAGACGGAAAAACTGTTTTTT
-	14	TRBV4-1	-	TRBJ2-4	CASSQGLDKNIQYF	TGCGCCAGCAGCCAAGGTCTAGACAAAAACATTCAGTACTTC
-	13	TRBV2	TRBD1	TRBJ1-2	CASSLGQDYGYTF	TGTGCCAGCTCCCTCGGACAGGACTATGGCTACACCTTC
-	12	TRBV18	-	TRBJ1-1	CASSIMNTEAFF	TGTGCCAGCTCAATAATGAACACTGAAGCTTTCTTT
-	15	TRBV18	TRBD1	TRBJ1-1	CASSPLQGSNTEAFF	TGTGCCAGCTCACCCTTACAGGGGTCGAACACTGAAGCTTTCTTT
-	12	TRBV5-1	-	TRBJ2-7	CASSLEPYEQYF	TGCGCCAGCAGCTTGGAACCGTACGAGCAGTACTTC
once	20	TRBV4-3	TRBD2	TRBJ2-3	CASSQDRGNQRGGYVYTQYF	TGCGCCAGCAGCCAAGATCGCGGTAATCAGCGGGGGGGCTATGTCTATACGCAGTATTTT
-	14	TRBV5-1	TRBD1	TRBJ2-7	CASSSQGQLDEQYF	TGCGCCAGCAGCTCACAGGGGCAACTAGATGAGCAGTACTTC
-	16	TRBV7-9	-	TRBJ2-3	CASSSGPTGYTDTQYF	TGTGCCAGCAGCTCTGGGCCGACGGGGTACACAGATACGCAGTATTTT
-	14	TRBV28	-	TRBJ2-7	CASSPPGGGYEQYF	TGTGCCAGCAGTCCCCCAGGAGGGGGCTACGAGCAGTACTTC
-	16	TRBV5-1	-	TRBJ2-1	CASTNEQSGPYNEQFF	TGCGCCAGCACCAATGAACAGTCGGGCCCCTACAATGAGCAGTTCTTC
-	11	TRBV6-5	-	TRBJ2-1	CSSGRDNEQFF	TGCTCGTCGGGCAGAGACAATGAGCAGTTCTTC
-	13	TRBV5-1	-	TRBJ2-3	CASSRGGTDTQYF	TGCGCCAGCAGCAGGGGGGGTACAGATACGCAGTATTTT
-	14	TRBV2	-	TRBJ1-2	CASSWTGPNYGYTF	TGTGCCAGCAGCTGGACTGGTCCTAACTATGGCTACACCTTC
-	12	TRBV30	-	TRBJ1-1	CAWSVRATEAFF	TGTGCCTGGAGTGTACGGGCGACTGAAGCTTTCTTT
-	12	TRBV4-3	TRBD1	TRBJ1-1	CASSLTGYEAFF	TGCGCCAGCAGCCTGACAGGGTATGAAGCTTTCTTT
few	14	TRBV28	TRBD1	TRBJ1-5	CASSRQGGSQPQHF	TGTGCCAGCAGTCGACAGGGAGGCAGTCAGCCCCAGCATTTT
-	14	TRBV21-1	-	TRBJ1-5	CASSSPHSNQPQHF	TGTGCCAGCAGTAGCCCTCATAGCAATCAGCCCCAGCATTTT
-	16	TRBV13	-	TRBJ2-3	CASSSRGKESGDTQYF	TGTGCCAGCAGCTCCAGGGGAAAAGAGTCAGGAGATACGCAGTATTTT
-	16	TRBV5-4	TRBD2	TRBJ2-5	CASSSGLAGVKETQYF	TGTGCCAGCAGTTCCGGACTAGCGGGGGTTAAAGAGACCCAGTACTTC
few	12	TRBV30	-	TRBJ1-1	CAWKGRGVEAFF	TGTGCCTGGAAGGGACGAGGTGTTGAAGCTTTCTTT
-	13	TRBV14	-	TRBJ1-2	CASSHARGNGYTF	TGTGCCAGCAGCCATGCCAGGGGAAACGGCTACACCTTC
-	14	TRBV6-5	-	TRBJ1-1	CASSYWQMNTEAFF	TGTGCCAGCAGTTACTGGCAGATGAACACTGAAGCTTTCTTT
-	12	TRBV29-1	-	TRBJ1-1	CSVVGDTIEAFF	TGCAGCGTTGTAGGGGACACGATCGAAGCTTTCTTT
-	12	TRBV5-1	TRBD1	TRBJ2-7	CASSTGQHEQYF	TGCGCCAGCAGCACGGGACAGCACGAGCAGTACTTC
-	15	TRBV6-1	-	TRBJ2-6	CASSGHSSGANVLTF	TGTGCCAGCAGTGGGCATAGCTCTGGGGCCAACGTCCTGACTTTC
few	16	TRBV2	TRBD1	TRBJ1-1	CASRGLMTGRATEAFF	TGTGCCAGCAGAGGTCTGATGACAGGGCGAGCCACTGAAGCTTTCTTT